Sequencing of this T cell receptor beta chain was carried out in a study of shared clonotypes between healthy human individuals. General study results and limits: It was anticipated that sequencing depth would influence how many clonotypes donors shared. Across subsets, estimated richness was generally greater for naive than for memory populations.

Profiled with immunoSEQ multiplex PCR; TCRdb holds only in-frame clones, not every one. Of around 1.4 million clones in the sample, 98% to 99% were seen once. Donors, healthy HIV-negative adults, lacked recent acute infections or vaccinations. CDR1 MDHEN and CDR2 SYDVKM come from the germline V gene. The CDR3 loop spans 12 amino acids. The V and J ends lost 5 bases and 7 bases respectively, with 9 bases between them. Concerning this clone: The antigen remains undetermined.

This sequence originates from a young man in good health. The V call is TRBV28, the J call TRBJ1-5; D not certain. Sequences were obtained from naive CD4+ T cells sorted from blood. Regarding subset: CD45RA+ positively selected. This CDR3 reads CASSDLGQPQHF. In DNA, the CDR3 is TGTGCCAGCAGTGACCTAGGACAGCCCCAGCATTTT.